A selection of T cell receptor beta chains follows, all from one sample in a study of cytomegalovirus exposure and HLA in healthy donors. Sequencing used immunoSEQ multiplex PCR; TCRdb keeps in-frame clones, though not all of them. The table lists over 150,000 clones, approximately 75% of them singletons. Material: PBMCs. Receptors originate from a young woman in good health and CMV-seronegative. The CDR3 runs from the conserved cysteine through the conserved F or W. D genes are given only for firm matches. Rows give clone size only sometimes, using once, few, many, or a class for an expanded clone.

j_call d_call clone_size v_call cdr3_nt cdr3_aa
TRBJ1-5 - - TRBV12-5 TGTGCTAGTGCCGTGGAAGGGCGGGATCAGCCCCAGCATTTT CASAVEGRDQPQHF
TRBJ2-5 - few TRBV25-1 TGTGCCAGGATTCAGGGCGTAGAGACCCAGTACTTC CARIQGVETQYF
TRBJ1-4 - - TRBV18 TGTGCCAGCTCACCGAGCCTGACTGACGCTAATGAAAAACTGTTTTTT CASSPSLTDANEKLFF
TRBJ1-4 TRBD1 - TRBV18 TGTGCCAGCTCACCACGGGGACAGGGGGCAGTTAAAGCTAATGAAAAACTGTTTTTT CASSPRGQGAVKANEKLFF
TRBJ1-5 - - TRBV6-5 TGTGCCAGCAGTTACTCAGGGAGTGGCAATCAGCCCCAGCATTTT CASSYSGSGNQPQHF
TRBJ2-7 TRBD1 - TRBV28 TGTGCCAGCAGATCCGGACAGGCGTATCGAGACGAGCAGTACTTC CASRSGQAYRDEQYF
TRBJ2-5 - once TRBV11-2 TGTGCCAGCAGCCCCCAACAGGGTCGGGAGACCCAGTACTTC CASSPQQGRETQYF
TRBJ2-5 - - TRBV5-1 TGCGCCAGCAGCGTGGGGGGCGTACTAGAGACCCAGTACTTC CASSVGGVLETQYF
TRBJ2-6 TRBD1 - TRBV7-9 TGTTCCAGCAGCACACCGGGACAGGGGGCGTCTGGGGCCAACGTCCTGACTTTC CSSSTPGQGASGANVLTF
TRBJ2-7 - - TRBV28 TGTGCCAGCAGTTTACGCGAATCGGTAGCCGAGGCTTACGAGCAGTACTTC CASSLRESVAEAYEQYF
TRBJ2-2 TRBD2 - TRBV9 TGTGCCAGCAGCGTAGCGATAGCGGGAGGCGCCGGGGAGCTGTTTTTT CASSVAIAGGAGELFF
TRBJ2-5 TRBD2 few TRBV4-2 TGTGCCAGCAGCCAGACCGGTCTGGCGGGGGTACAAGAGACCCAGTACTTC CASSQTGLAGVQETQYF
TRBJ2-6 - - TRBV6-6 TGTGCCAGCAGTTTAAAGATAGTCGGGGCCAACGTCCTGACTTTC CASSLKIVGANVLTF
TRBJ2-7 - - TRBV2 TGTGCCAGCAGTGGCGACAGGGGAGGGGAAAAGCAGTACTTC CASSGDRGGEKQYF
TRBJ1-1 TRBD1 - TRBV5-1 TGCGCCAGCAGCTTGAGTCCCGGGACAGCGACGAACACTGAAGCTTTCTTT CASSLSPGTATNTEAFF
TRBJ2-3 - - TRBV11-2 TGTGCCAGCAGCCTGGGCGTTTTGGGACAAGGTCGGACAGATACGCAGTATTTT CASSLGVLGQGRTDTQYF
TRBJ1-6 TRBD1 - TRBV6-1 TGTGCCAGCTCACGTAGGCAGGGGGTACTTCTCCACTTT CASSRRQGVLLHF
TRBJ1-2 - few TRBV6-1 TGTGCCAGCAGTGAAAGACAGGTTAGCTACAATGGCTACACCTTC CASSERQVSYNGYTF
TRBJ1-3 - few TRBV18 TGTGCCAGCTCACCTACTACAGGAGACTCTGGAAACACCATATATTTT CASSPTTGDSGNTIYF
TRBJ2-1 - - TRBV28 TGTGCCAGCAGTTTTAGCCTAGTCAATGAGCAGTTCTTC CASSFSLVNEQFF
TRBJ2-7 - - TRBV7-8 TGTGCCAGCAGCTTATCCGGGAACGAGCAGTACTTC CASSLSGNEQYF
TRBJ2-7 - - TRBV19 TGTGCCAGTACTCCCGACGGGTCGGGCTACGAGCAGTACTTC CASTPDGSGYEQYF
TRBJ1-3 - - TRBV28 TGTGCCAGCAGTTTTCGGGGGATAATGCGTGGAAACACCATATATTTT CASSFRGIMRGNTIYF
TRBJ1-2 - - TRBV20-1 TGCAGTGCTACGCCAGAAAGCTACACCTTC CSATPESYTF
TRBJ1-5 - - TRBV19 TGTGCCAGTAGCTCTATTGGTCAGCCCCAGCATTTT CASSSIGQPQHF
TRBJ1-2 - few TRBV30 TGTGCCTGGACCCGGGAGTCGTATGGCTACACCTTC CAWTRESYGYTF
TRBJ1-3 - - TRBV19 TGTGCCAGCGGACAGCTAGGAAACGCCATATATTTT CASGQLGNAIYF
TRBJ2-7 - - TRBV6-5 TGTGCCAGCAGAAAGGAGAAGGCGGCCTACGAGCAGTACTTC CASRKEKAAYEQYF
TRBJ2-7 - - TRBV2 TGTGCCAGCAGTGAACAGGGGACAACCTACGAGCAGTACTTC CASSEQGTTYEQYF
TRBJ2-7 - - TRBV25-1 TGTGCCAGCAGCGCTAGATACGAGCAGTACTTC CASSARYEQYF
TRBJ2-7 - - TRBV7-9 TGTGCCAGCAGCTCCCCGACTAGACAGAGTCCCTATAGCGAGCAGTACTTC CASSSPTRQSPYSEQYF
TRBJ2-3 TRBD2 few TRBV2 TGTGCCAGCAGGAAGCGGGGAGGGAGCACAGATACGCAGTATTTT CASRKRGGSTDTQYF
TRBJ2-5 TRBD1 - TRBV2 TGTGCCAGCGGGGGTGGGACAGGGGGAGAGACCCAGTACTTC CASGGGTGGETQYF
TRBJ2-7 - once TRBV18 TGTGCCAGCTCGAGTCAAACGAACTACGAGCAGTACTTC CASSSQTNYEQYF
TRBJ2-3 - - TRBV9 TGTGCCAGCAGCGTTGGTGGCTTTACAGATACGCAGTATTTT CASSVGGFTDTQYF
TRBJ2-7 - - TRBV6-6 TGTGCCAGCAGTTACTTTCCAGGTTCGACCTACGAGCAGTACTTC CASSYFPGSTYEQYF
TRBJ2-1 TRBD2 - TRBV28 TGTGCCAGCAGTACCAGCGGGAGGTATGACAATGAGCAGTTCTTC CASSTSGRYDNEQFF
TRBJ2-1 TRBD2 - TRBV5-1 TGCGCCAGCAGCGGAGGACTAGCGGGCTCCTACAATGAGCAGTTCTTC CASSGGLAGSYNEQFF
TRBJ2-1 TRBD2 - TRBV19 TGTGCCAGTAGTATCCGCCATTCTAGCGGGGGCTTACAAAATGAGCAGTTCTTC CASSIRHSSGGLQNEQFF
TRBJ2-6 - - TRBV7-8 TGTGCCAGCAGCGGGAGAGCTGGGGCCAACGTCCTGACTTTC CASSGRAGANVLTF
TRBJ1-5 - - TRBV6-5 TGTGCCAGCCGAAAACAGGGTGGTCAGCCCCAGCATTTT CASRKQGGQPQHF
TRBJ2-3 TRBD1 - TRBV5-1 TGCGCCAGCAGCTTGGTGACCCGTGGACAGGGCCCACATCAGTCGCAGTATTTT CASSLVTRGQGPHQSQYF
TRBJ1-1 - - TRBV7-9 TGTGCCAGCAGCATCCCGGGAACCACTGAAGCTTTCTTT CASSIPGTTEAFF
TRBJ1-2 - - TRBV19 TGTGCCAGTAGGGCACAGGGTAATACGGGCTACACCTTC CASRAQGNTGYTF
TRBJ1-2 - - TRBV15 TGTGCCACCAGCAGAGATCTGGGGGCGCGGCCGGATGGCTACACCTTC CATSRDLGARPDGYTF
TRBJ1-4 - - TRBV19 TGTGCCAGTAGTAGGCTCTCAGGTGAAAAACTGTTTTTT CASSRLSGEKLFF
TRBJ1-5 TRBD1 - TRBV6-6 TGTGCCAGCAGTTACGGGACAGGGAATCAGCCCCAGCATTTT CASSYGTGNQPQHF
TRBJ1-6 TRBD1 - TRBV9 TGTGCCAGCAGCACTACAGGGGGAGGATCACCCCTCCACTTT CASSTTGGGSPLHF
TRBJ2-3 - - TRBV19 TGTGCCAGTAGCTCGGACAGCTTAACCACAGATACGCAGTATTTT CASSSDSLTTDTQYF
TRBJ1-6 TRBD1 - TRBV27 TGTGCCAGCAGTTTAGAACCGGGACAGGGGAAATATAATTCACCCCTCCACTTT CASSLEPGQGKYNSPLHF
TRBJ2-7 - - TRBV6-5 TGTGCCAGCAGTCCACAGGGACCAGGGGTATACGAGCAGTACTTC CASSPQGPGVYEQYF
TRBJ2-1 - few TRBV7-3 TGTGCCAGCAGCGCCTCGGGGAGTAGGAATGAGCAGTTCTTC CASSASGSRNEQFF
TRBJ1-2 TRBD1 - TRBV6-1 TGTGCCAGCAGTGAGTCCGGGACAGCAAAATATGGCTACACCTTC CASSESGTAKYGYTF
TRBJ2-7 - - TRBV10-3 TGTGCCACCCGACAGAGATACGAGCAGTACTTC CATRQRYEQYF